The 32 T cell receptor beta chains presented below share a single source sample, sequenced in a study of blood T cell repertoires in COVID-19. TCRdb's table, derived via immunoSEQ multiplex PCR, lists solely in-frame clones and lacks some. Altogether about 120,000 clones are present, around 90% being singletons, with the ten largest covering about 3.8%. Sample: peripheral blood. All receptors derive from an older woman with COVID-19, enrolled during active disease.

Turning to this clone: At one of its ends the junction is not consistent with the germline gene, which may arise from a read error. This chain links TRBV5-1 with TRBJ1-3; 9 bases agree with TRBD1. Germline CDR1 reads SGHRS; CDR2 reads YFSETQ. The CDR3 is made up of 15 amino acids. CDR3 region: CASRLGQGAGNTIYF. Here the CDR3 DNA reads TGCGCCAGCAGGTTGGGACAGGGAGCTGGAAACACCATATATTTT.

The chain is built from TRBV2 and TRBJ2-1; 8 bases map to TRBD2. The CDR3 loop spans 15 amino acids. Germline lookup yields CDR1 SNHLY and CDR2 FYNNEI. J lost 9 bases, V lost 8 bases, and 15 bases had no gene match. The CDR3 DNA reads TGTGCCAGCCGTGGGACGGGGGGGCTCGTCGGTGAGCAGTTCTTC. Its translation: CASRGTGGLVGEQFF.

The chain combines TRBV6-1 with TRBJ2-1, with D maybe TRBD1 (5 bases). Germline CDR1 reads MNHNS; CDR2 reads SASEGT. V was cut by 3 bases and J by 8 bases, with 8 bases left in between. This CDR3 spans 12 amino acids. The CDR3 loop reads CASSDQGYEQFF. The CDR3 nucleotides read TGTGCCAGCAGTGACCAGGGTTATGAGCAGTTCTTC.

CDR3 in DNA: TGTGCCAGTAGTATTTTTAGGACAGGGATTTACTATGGCTACACCTTC. This sequence encodes CASSIFRTGIYYGYTF. The chain couples TRBV19 to TRBJ1-2; 8 nucleotides agree with TRBD1. The CDR3 runs to 16 residues. The germline CDR1 and CDR2 sequences are LNHDA and SQIVND (reference sequence). Losses at the gene ends were 3 bases for V and 3 bases for J; bases not matched to a gene: 9.

The chain has TRBV4-2 and TRBJ1-3, with D tentatively TRBD1 (6 bases). V lost 0 bases to trimming and J lost 7 bases, with 19 bases between them. The length of the CDR3 is 17 residues. The germline V gene encodes CDR1 LGHNA and CDR2 YNFKEQ. DNA of the CDR3: TGTGCCAGCAGCCAAGAAGGTGTCAGGGGCGAGCGGAACACCATATATTTT. It yields the protein CASSQEGVRGERNTIYF.

The V gene is TRBV11-1, the J gene TRBJ1-1, with a tentative D call TRBD1 (6 bases). CDR1 is SGHAT and CDR2 is FQDESV in the germline V gene (reference sequence). V lost 5 bases and J lost 5, with 12 bases in between. The CDR3 is made up of 13 amino acids. The CDR3 reads CASSPITGTEAFF. The CDR3 DNA follows: TGTGCCAGCAGCCCAATCACAGGGACTGAAGCTTTCTTT. The full variable domain, completed using reference TRBV11-1 and TRBJ1-1, is EAEVAQSPRYKITEKSQAVAFWCDPISGHATLYWYRQILGQGPELLVQFQDESVVDDSQLPKDRFSAERLKGVDSTLKIQPAELGDSAMYLCASSPITGTEAFFGQGTRLTVV.

V gene TRBV5-4 combines with J gene TRBJ1-4; 7 positions agree with TRBD1. CDR1 and CDR2 from the germline V gene are SGHNT and YYREEE (reference sequence). CDR3 length: 14 amino acids. Unmatched junction bases numbered 4, after V lost 2 bases and J lost 6 bases. The CDR3 loop is CASSLQGIDEKLFF. CDR3 DNA: TGTGCCAGCAGCTTACAGGGGATTGATGAAAAACTGTTTTTT.

This clone was detected only once. The V and J genes are TRBV5-1 and TRBJ1-2, with 8 bases lining up with TRBD1. V lost 4 bases, J lost 8 bases, and 13 bases stayed unmatched. The CDR3 spans 15 residues. From germline, CDR1 is SGHRS and CDR2 YFSETQ. This CDR3 is CASSPSRGQGGGYTF. CDR3 DNA: TGCGCCAGCAGCCCTAGTAGAGGACAGGGTGGCGGCTACACCTTC.

The chain combines TRBV28 with TRBJ2-1; TRBD2 matches 8 bases. This CDR3 is 16 amino acids long. Germline CDR1 MDHEN, CDR2 SYDVKM. Trimming took 7 bases from V and 4 from J; bases not matched to a gene: 12. CDR3 sequence reads: CASKGERLARYNEQFF. In nucleotides, the CDR3 is TGTGCCAGCAAAGGTGAGAGACTAGCGAGATACAATGAGCAGTTCTTC.

The chain joins TRBV6-2 or TRBV6-3 to TRBJ1-5, with D possibly being TRBD1 (6 bases). Between the trimmed V and J ends, which lost 0 bases and 3 bases, there was a span of 9 bases. The CDR3 covers 15 residues. Germline CDR1 is MNHEY and CDR2 is SVGEGT. The CDR3 DNA reads TGTGCCAGCAGTTACTCCCGACAGGTCAATCAGCCCCAGCATTTT. This translates into CASSYSRQVNQPQHF.

V and J are TRBV9 and TRBJ2-7; tentative D call: TRBD2 (8 bases). The CDR3 sequence is 13 residues long. Trimming removed 4 bases at V and 9 bases at J, with 17 bases between. Germline loops: CDR1 SGDLS, CDR2 YYNGEE. CDR3 nucleotide sequence: TGTGCCAGCAGCCCTGACAGGGCGGGGGGGCAGTACTTC. Its protein product is CASSPDRAGGQYF.

The V and J genes are TRBV6-1 and TRBJ1-3, with D tentatively TRBD1 (5 bases). Per germline, CDR1 MNHNS and CDR2 SASEGT. This CDR3 comprises 15 residues. Trimming cost V 2 bases and J 4 bases, with 12 bases left between them. In nucleotides, the CDR3 is TGTGCCAGCAGTGAACACCGGGCAGGGGGAAACACCATATATTTT. Amino acid sequence: CASSEHRAGGNTIYF.

The J gene is TRBJ1-5, the V gene TRBV4-3; 11 bases line up with TRBD1. This CDR3 has 15 amino acids. CDR1 LGHNA and CDR2 YSLEER come from the germline V gene. V lost 0 bases and J lost 6; bases outside the gene matches: 1. This chain's CDR3 is CASSQDGTGGQPQHF. The CDR3 DNA sequence: TGCGCCAGCAGCCAAGATGGGACAGGGGGTCAGCCCCAGCATTTT.

The chain links TRBV19 to TRBJ2-7, with D possibly TRBD1 on 5 matching bases. The germline V gene has CDR1 LNHDA and CDR2 SQIVND (reference sequence). The CDR3 totals 13 residues. V shed 7 bases and J shed 6 bases, with 16 bases lying between them. CDR3 region: CASTPTRGREQYF. CDR3 coding DNA: TGTGCCAGTACCCCGACAAGGGGTCGCGAGCAGTACTTC.

Turning to this clone: At the DNA level, this CDR3 is encoded by other sequences in the same sample as well. The chain is built from TRBV18 and TRBJ2-3; D may be TRBD1 (5 bases). CDR3 size: 14 residues. The germline V gene encodes CDR1 KGHSH and CDR2 LQKENI. V dropped 1 base and J dropped 4 bases, with 9 bases sitting between them. The CDR3 DNA reads as TGTGCCAGCTCACCACGCCAGGGCCCAGATACGCAGTATTTT. This codes for CASSPRQGPDTQYF.

This clone was recorded a few times. The CDR3: CASSQGLRDRTSYEQYF. CDR3 nucleotides: TGCGCCAGCAGCCAAGGACTCCGGGACAGGACCTCCTACGAGCAGTACTTC. V usage is TRBV4-1 and J usage is TRBJ2-7, with 8 bases matching TRBD1. This CDR3 is 17 amino acids long. Germline-derived CDR1 and CDR2 are MGHRA and YSYEKL. V lost 1 base, J lost 0 bases, and 8 bases stayed unmatched.

V usage is TRBV19 and J usage is TRBJ1-1; D unresolved. Trimming shortened V by 7 bases and J by 0 bases, and 6 bases separated the two germline ends. The CDR3 is made up of 12 amino acids. Germline V gene sequence: CDR1 LNHDA, CDR2 SQIVND (reference sequence). CDR3 protein: CASNHVNTEAFF. For the CDR3, the DNA is TGTGCCAGTAATCATGTGAACACTGAAGCTTTCTTT.

This chain uses TRBV7-2 with TRBJ2-5; 10 nucleotides agree with TRBD2. The CDR3 runs to 19 residues. J lost 4 bases, V lost 5 bases, and 19 bases had no gene match. Looked up from germline, CDR1 is SGHTA and CDR2 is FQGNSA. CDR3 sequence: CASSLGFSGGQLFGETQYF. CDR3 nucleotides: TGTGCCAGCAGCCTGGGGTTTAGCGGGGGGCAATTATTTGGAGAGACCCAGTACTTC.

This chain connects TRBV19 to TRBJ1-1, with a tentative D call TRBD1 (5 bases). V was trimmed by 3 bases and J by 1 base, leaving 12 bases between them. Germline V CDR1 and CDR2: LNHDA, SQIVND (reference sequence). The CDR3 has 15 amino acids. The CDR3 coding sequence is TGTGCCAGTAGTATCAGGCTCCAGGGGAACACTGAAGCTTTCTTT. Translation gives CASSIRLQGNTEAFF.

This sequence joins TRBV6-5 and TRBJ1-2, with D possibly matching TRBD1 (6 bases). Trimming took off 5 bases at V and 0 bases at J, with 13 bases between the two ends. Germline V gene lookup returns CDR1 MNHEY and CDR2 SVGAGI. The CDR3 has 15 amino acids. As DNA, the CDR3 is TGTGCCAGCAGTCACGGACAGACCTCTAACTATGGCTACACCTTC. Translation gives CASSHGQTSNYGYTF.

Only one count was recorded for this clone. The CDR3 bases are TGCGCCAGCAGCTTGGGACAGGCCGCTTACGAGCAGTACTTC. It encodes CASSLGQAAYEQYF. J is TRBJ2-7 and V is TRBV5-1, with D possibly TRBD1 on 6 matching bases. Germline values: CDR1 SGHRS, CDR2 YFSETQ. CDR3 length: 14 residues. V lost 0 bases to trimming and J lost 4 bases, with 11 bases between them.

This clone was recorded only once. The CDR3 loop is CAWTDGGVISGNTIYF. CDR3 sequence (DNA): TGTGCCTGGACAGATGGGGGGGTAATCTCTGGAAACACCATATATTTT. The genes are TRBV30 and TRBJ1-3; tentative D call: TRBD1 (5 bases). V shed 4 bases and J shed 0 bases, with 16 bases lying between them. The length of the CDR3 is 16 residues. Germline assignment: CDR1 GTSNPN and CDR2 SVGIG (reference sequence).

This clone has just one count. The chain is built from TRBV7-9 and TRBJ1-4; 9 bases agree with TRBD1. This CDR3 contains 14 residues. V lost 4 bases to trimming and J lost 8 bases; unmatched junction nucleotides: 5. CDR1 SEHNR and CDR2 FQNEAQ come from the germline V gene (reference sequence). CDR3 sequence: CASSWGQGREKLFF. CDR3 bases: TGTGCCAGCAGCTGGGGACAGGGAAGGGAAAAACTGTTTTTT. Drawing the rest from reference TRBV7-9 and TRBJ1-4, the complete variable domain is DTGVSQNPRHKITKRGQNVTFRCDPISEHNRLYWYRQTLGQGPEFLTYFQNEAQLEKSRLLSDRFSAERPKGSFSTLEIQRTEQGDSAMYLCASSWGQGREKLFFGSGTQLSVL.

This chain joins TRBV2 and TRBJ1-5; D ambiguous. This CDR3 is built from 13 residues. Germline lookup yields CDR1 SNHLY and CDR2 FYNNEI. Trimming took off 7 bases at V and 4 bases at J, with 11 bases between the two ends. CDR3: CASTGLSNQPQHF. The CDR3 DNA follows: TGTGCCAGCACGGGTCTGTCTAATCAGCCCCAGCATTTT. The full variable domain, its missing parts supplied by reference TRBV2 and TRBJ1-5, is EPEVTQTPSHQVTQMGQEVILRCVPISNHLYFYWYRQILGQKVEFLVSFYNNEISEKSEIFDDQFSVERPDGSNFTLKIRSTKLEDSAMYFCASTGLSNQPQHFGDGTRLSIL.

This chain links TRBV7-9 with TRBJ1-5, with 7 nucleotides matching TRBD1. Per germline, CDR1 SEHNR and CDR2 FQNEAQ (reference sequence). The CDR3 consists of 15 residues. V dropped 5 bases and J dropped 2; count of bases not matched to a gene: 6. The CDR3 reads CASSQGDIGNQPQHF. CDR3 in DNA: TGTGCCAGCAGCCAGGGGGACATTGGCAATCAGCCCCAGCATTTT. Variable domain in full (rest from reference TRBV7-9 and TRBJ1-5): DTGVSQNPRHKITKRGQNVTFRCDPISEHNRLYWYRQTLGQGPEFLTYFQNEAQLEKSRLLSDRFSAERPKGSFSTLEIQRTEQGDSAMYLCASSQGDIGNQPQHFGDGTRLSIL.

This sequence joins TRBV9 and TRBJ2-3; 8 bases align to TRBD2. CDR1 and CDR2 (germline): SGDLS, YYNGEE. The CDR3 runs 14 residues. V lost 4 bases, J lost 4 bases, and 5 bases stayed unmatched. CDR3 sequence (DNA): TGTGCCAGCAGCCGCGGGGGGTTGCCAGATACGCAGTATTTT. Translating gives CASSRGGLPDTQYF.

This sequence joins TRBV18 and TRBJ1-1; 9 bases are a match to TRBD1. CDR3 size: 18 residues. V lost 4 bases to trimming and J lost 0 bases; unmatched junction nucleotides: 12. CDR1 is KGHSH and CDR2 is LQKENI in the germline V gene. CDR3 loop: CASSLTGTGNALNTEAFF. CDR3 DNA sequence: TGTGCCAGCTCACTAACAGGGACAGGGAATGCGTTGAACACTGAAGCTTTCTTT.

The chain recombines TRBV7-9 with TRBJ1-2; D is ambiguous. The length of the CDR3 is 14 residues. Deletions cut 6 bases from V and 1 base from J, with 12 bases between. Germline V gives CDR1 SEHNR, CDR2 FQNEAQ (reference sequence). The CDR3 sequence is CASSPDLINYGYTF. The DNA for the CDR3 is TGTGCCAGCAGTCCCGACTTAATTAACTATGGCTACACCTTC.

V usage is TRBV18 and J usage is TRBJ1-2; the D gene is possibly TRBD1 (5 bases). With 0 bases removed from V and 0 bases from J, the gap between germline ends came to 8 bases. CDR3 length equals 15 residues. The germline V gene encodes CDR1 KGHSH and CDR2 LQKENI. The CDR3 here is CASSPPSGTNYGYTF. CDR3 in DNA: TGTGCCAGCTCACCACCCTCAGGGACTAACTATGGCTACACCTTC.

The chain links TRBV9 to TRBJ2-1; D may be TRBD2 (7 bases). The CDR3 contains 16 residues. Deletions cut 4 bases from V and 1 base from J, with 15 bases between. Germline CDR1 is SGDLS and CDR2 is YYNGEE. The CDR3 DNA sequence: TGTGCCAGCAGCACCCCGGGGGGCGAGTCCTACAATGAGCAGTTCTTC. It is translated as CASSTPGGESYNEQFF.

CDR3 loop: CASSRGTGHGYTF. CDR3 in DNA: TGTGCCAGCAGCCGGGGGACGGGGCATGGCTACACCTTC. This chain connects TRBV7-2 to TRBJ1-2; a possible D gene is TRBD1 (5 bases). The CDR3 has 13 residues. V lost 5 bases, J lost 6 bases, and 13 bases lay in between. From germline, CDR1 is SGHTA and CDR2 FQGNSA.

The CDR3 loop is CASSTGSGGELFF. CDR3 bases: TGTGCCAGCAGTACAGGTTCGGGCGGGGAGCTGTTTTTT. The chain is built from TRBV6-6 and TRBJ2-2, with D perhaps TRBD1 (5 bases). V was shortened by 5 bases and J by 7 bases, with 11 bases between the two germline ends. Looked up from germline, CDR1 is MNHNY and CDR2 is SVGAGI (reference sequence). This CDR3 region has 13 residues.